The 11 T cell receptor beta chains below all came from one sample that was sequenced in a study of blood T cell repertoires in COVID-19. Only in-frame clones appear in the TCRdb table, and some are missing; sequencing was by immunoSEQ multiplex PCR. The table has about 87,000 clones, around 87% seen once. The sequenced sample was peripheral blood. The receptors stem from a man aged 35-49 years with acute or convalescent COVID-19.

The chain is built from TRBV14 and TRBJ2-7; 8 bases are a match to TRBD1. The ends lost 1 base at V and 3 bases at J; junction bases unmatched: 8. Germline V gene lookup returns CDR1 SGHDN and CDR2 FVKESK. CDR3 length: 16 residues. CDR3 nucleotide sequence: TGTGCCAGCAGCCAAGGGCGCTCAGGGGGCAACTACGAGCAGTACTTC. Protein product: CASSQGRSGGNYEQYF.

The V and J genes are TRBV7-9 and TRBJ1-5, with D possibly being TRBD1 (5 bases). V was shortened by 5 bases and J by 1 base, with 15 bases between the two germline ends. CDR1 is SEHNR and CDR2 is FQNEAQ in the germline V gene (reference sequence). This CDR3 is 16 amino acids long. This chain's CDR3 is CASSPETGLSNQPQHF. The CDR3 bases are TGTGCCAGCAGCCCAGAAACAGGATTGAGCAATCAGCCCCAGCATTTT.

The chain has TRBV5-1 and TRBJ2-1; 8 bases line up with TRBD2. The V segment lost 7 bases and the J segment 2 bases; nucleotides outside the gene matches: 5. Germline assignment: CDR1 SGHRS and CDR2 YFSETQ. The CDR3 spans 14 residues. The CDR3 DNA reads TGCGCCAGCTGTAGCGGGAATACCTACAATGAGCAGTTCTTC. Translated, it gives CASCSGNTYNEQFF.

CDR3 bases: TGTGCCAGCAGCCCCATGTGGGAGGGCACTGAAGCTTTCTTT. It specifies CASSPMWEGTEAFF. The chain has TRBV5-8 and TRBJ1-1; no reliable D call. Between the trimmed V and J ends, which lost 4 bases and 4 bases, there was a span of 14 bases. The V gene's germline CDR1 is SGHTS and CDR2 YDEGEE. The CDR3 is made up of 14 amino acids.

The chain recombines TRBV6-5 with TRBJ1-5; no firm D call. Germline V CDR1 and CDR2: MNHEY, SVGAGI. The CDR3 covers 14 residues. V was shortened by 0 bases and J by 8 bases, with 11 bases between the two germline ends. The CDR3 coding sequence is TGTGCCAGCAGTTACTCGATCTGGGGAGAGCCCCAGCATTTT. Its translation is CASSYSIWGEPQHF.

The chain has TRBV15 and TRBJ1-6, with no clear D. V lost 5 bases and J 7 bases, leaving 12 bases between the germline ends. Germline assignment: CDR1 LNHNV and CDR2 YYDKDF (reference sequence). This CDR3 spans 14 amino acids. In DNA, the CDR3 is TGTGCCACCAGCGGATTAACAGCCAATTCACCCCTCCACTTT. Protein sequence: CATSGLTANSPLHF.

This chain joins TRBV20-1 and TRBJ2-3, with a weak D call TRBD1 (5 bases). Germline assignment: CDR1 DFQATT and CDR2 SNEGSKA (reference sequence). The V and J ends lost 5 bases and 8 bases respectively, with 8 bases between them. The CDR3 spans 10 residues. CDR3 nucleotides: TGCAGTGCTGTGGGGCTTACGCAGTATTTT. Amino acid sequence: CSAVGLTQYF.

On this clone: A clone one base away is much larger, so this may be a read error. The chain uses TRBV4-2 and TRBJ1-2; tentative D call: TRBD1 (5 bases). The V end lost 0 bases, the J end lost 4 bases, and 12 bases lay between the germline ends. The CDR3 spans 15 residues. From germline, CDR1 is LGHNA and CDR2 YNFKEQ. Written as DNA, the CDR3 is TGTGCCAGCAGCCAAGAGTCAGGGTTGAGCTATGGCTACACCTTC. This sequence encodes CASSQESGLSYGYTF.

About this clone: The junction departs from germline at one end; a sequencing error may be responsible. The V call is TRBV19, the J call TRBJ2-2; D is unresolved. Germline loops: CDR1 LNHDA, CDR2 SQIVND (reference sequence). This CDR3 contains 14 residues. The DNA of the CDR3 is TGTGCCAGTAATATAAGACAGAACACCGGGGAGCTGTTTTTT. This codes for CASNIRQNTGELFF.

This clone was found once. The chain is built from TRBV7-9 and TRBJ2-3, with 13 bases aligning to TRBD2. Per the germline V gene, CDR1 is SEHNR and CDR2 is FQNEAQ (reference sequence). V was clipped by 5 bases and J by 4 bases; unmatched bases: 9. CDR3 length: 17 residues. CDR3 loop: CASSRTSGRGFADTQYF. DNA of the CDR3: TGTGCCAGCAGCCGGACTAGCGGGAGAGGCTTCGCAGATACGCAGTATTTT.

The V call is TRBV5-1, the J call TRBJ2-2; 9 bases are a match to TRBD2. This CDR3 is 13 amino acids long. Trimming cost V 6 bases and J 7 bases; bases outside gene matches: 4. Per germline, CDR1 SGHRS and CDR2 YFSETQ. The CDR3 loop reads CASTQLAGGELFF. CDR3 coding DNA: TGCGCCAGCACCCAACTAGCGGGCGGGGAGCTGTTTTTT.